Sequencing of this T cell receptor beta chain was carried out in a study of blood T cell repertoires in COVID-19. Assay used: immunoSEQ multiplex PCR; TCRdb lists only in-frame clones, some missing. The sample yields approximately 290,000 clones, 80% to 85% seen once. Trimming took off 7 bases at V and 7 bases at J, with 28 bases between the two ends. The CDR3 is made up of 17 amino acids. Germline CDR1 MDHEN, CDR2 SYDVKM. This clonotype originated in a person between 65 and 80 years old with COVID-19, enrolled during active disease. Sequencing was done on a sample of peripheral blood. The J gene is TRBJ1-2, the V gene TRBV28; D gene unclear. CDR3 region: CASTQLMRVGKSSGYTF. The CDR3 nucleotides read TGTGCCAGCACTCAACTAATGCGCGTGGGTAAAAGCAGTGGCTACACCTTC.